This record covers a single T cell receptor beta chain. The data originate from a study of spatial heterogeneity in lung cancer. In the study overall: Donors were around 70 untreated early-stage non-small cell lung cancer patients. Sequenced were any available follow-up PBMC samples, which had been obtained a median of around 2 years after resection.

Trimming took 5 bases from V and 5 from J; bases not matched to a gene: 8. Germline CDR1 and CDR2: MDHEN and SYDVKM. The CDR3 spans 14 residues. Indicated time point: blood at routine non-recurrence follow-up after resection. No cell sorting; template was whole RNA from tumor, lung tissue or PBMC. A unique molecular identifier was attached to every TCR cDNA molecule. TCRdb re-analysed the 5' RACE reads in MiXCR, keeping a single row per CDR3 protein. The table has about 50,000 distinct CDR3 sequences, 6% to 8.5% seen once; the top ten hold approximately 40%. The TCR sequence derives from a female donor with early-stage non-small cell lung cancer. J is TRBJ2-5 and V is TRBV28, with 7 bases aligning to TRBD2. The sample was PBMCs, taken at follow-up. CDR3 residues: CASSPRSGMETQYF. The DNA of the CDR3 is TGTGCCAGCAGTCCCCGAAGCGGGATGGAGACCCAGTACTTC.